This passage covers 26 T cell receptor beta chains from one sample sequenced in a study of blood T cell repertoires in COVID-19. Assay: immunoSEQ multiplex PCR; the TCRdb copy retains only in-frame clones and omits some. The sample includes over 200,000 clones, roughly 83% of them seen just once. The specimen was peripheral blood. These TCRs come from a man aged 40-50 years with acute or convalescent COVID-19.

The V and J genes are TRBV5-1 and TRBJ1-1, with no clear D. V was pared by 4 bases and J by 1 base, with 8 bases between. Germline CDR1 and CDR2: SGHRS and YFSETQ. The CDR3 contains 13 residues. The CDR3 reads CASSAGANTEAFF. CDR3 bases: TGCGCCAGCAGCGCCGGAGCGAACACTGAAGCTTTCTTT.

The rearrangement joins TRBV19 to TRBJ1-5, with a tentative D call TRBD1 (5 bases). Trimming took off 2 bases at V and 3 bases at J, with 11 bases between the two ends. CDR1 LNHDA and CDR2 SQIVND come from the germline V gene (reference sequence). This CDR3 spans 15 amino acids. CDR3 bases: TGTGCCAGTAGTATATGGGGCGGAAACAATCAGCCCCAGCATTTT. It specifies CASSIWGGNNQPQHF.

The genes are TRBV6-5 and TRBJ2-1; 7 bases line up with TRBD1. The J segment lost 4 bases and the V segment lost 5 bases, leaving 2 bases of the junction unmatched. CDR1 is MNHEY and CDR2 is SVGAGI in the germline V gene. The CDR3 has 13 amino acids. CDR3: CASSRTGYNEQFF. CDR3 coding DNA: TGTGCCAGCAGTCGGACAGGTTACAATGAGCAGTTCTTC.

V is TRBV5-6 and J is TRBJ2-5; tentatively, D is TRBD1 (5 bases). V was shortened by 2 bases and J by 4 bases, with 15 bases between the two germline ends. In germline, CDR1 is SGHDT, CDR2 YYEEEE. The CDR3 consists of 15 residues. The CDR3 DNA follows: TGTGCCAGCAGCTTTCCCCTAGAAAGGGGAGAGACCCAGTACTTC. This gives the protein CASSFPLERGETQYF.

This clone showed up just a few times. This chain uses TRBV6-5 with TRBJ1-6; perhaps TRBD1 as D (5 bases). The CDR3 totals 15 residues. In germline, CDR1 is MNHEY, CDR2 SVGAGI. Trimming removed 4 bases at V and 4 bases at J, with 11 bases between. CDR3 DNA sequence: TGTGCCAGCAGTTTCGGGGGGATGTATAATTCACCCCTCCACTTT. This sequence encodes CASSFGGMYNSPLHF.

In this sample, this clone turned up once. This chain uses TRBV27 with TRBJ1-2, with 7 positions matching TRBD1. This CDR3 has 13 amino acids. With 10 bases clipped from V and 0 bases from J, the junction kept 5 bases outside the gene matches. Germline V gene data show CDR1 as MNHEY and CDR2 as SMNVEV (reference sequence). CDR3 DNA: TGTGCCACCCGGGACAGTACTAACTATGGCTACACCTTC. Amino acid sequence: CATRDSTNYGYTF.

This sequence joins TRBV5-4 and TRBJ2-1; 7 bases align to TRBD2. The CDR3 is 16 amino acids. The germline CDR1 and CDR2 sequences are SGHNT and YYREEE (reference sequence). J gave up 8 bases and V 4 bases, and 15 bases lay outside the gene matches. CDR3 bases: TGTGCCAGCAGCACAAGACGGAGCGGGATTGGCGATGAGCAGTTCTTC. This codes for CASSTRRSGIGDEQFF. Based on the CDR3 plus reference TRBV5-4 and TRBJ2-1, the full variable domain is ETGVTQSPTHLIKTRGQQVTLRCSSQSGHNTVSWYQQALGQGPQFIFQYYREEENGRGNFPPRFSGLQFPNYSSELNVNALELDDSALYLCASSTRRSGIGDEQFFGPGTRLTVL.

V usage is TRBV6-5 and J usage is TRBJ2-3; no reliable D call. The germline V gene encodes CDR1 MNHEY and CDR2 SVGAGI. V was trimmed by 7 bases and J by 0 bases, leaving 11 bases between them. The CDR3 sequence is 14 residues long. CDR3 sequence reads: CASTPLRSTDTQYF. The CDR3 nucleotides read TGTGCCAGCACCCCCTTACGGAGCACAGATACGCAGTATTTT.

V gene TRBV2 combines with J gene TRBJ2-1, with 11 bases that match TRBD2. The length of the CDR3 is 12 residues. The ends lost 6 bases at V and 15 bases at J; junction bases unmatched: 7. The germline CDR1 and CDR2 sequences are SNHLY and FYNNEI. Written as DNA, the CDR3 is TGTGCCAGCAGCGACCCGGGACTAGCGGTGTTCTTC. Its translation: CASSDPGLAVFF. The full variable domain, its missing parts supplied by reference TRBV2 and TRBJ2-1, is EPEVTQTPSHQVTQMGQEVILRCVPISNHLYFYWYRQILGQKVEFLVSFYNNEISEKSEIFDDQFSVERPDGSNFTLKIRSTKLEDSAMYFCASSDPGLAVFFGPGTRLTVL.

CDR3 in amino acids: CASSQQTGGDGYTF. The DNA of the CDR3 is TGTGCCAGCAGCCAGCAAACAGGGGGCGATGGCTACACCTTC. The rearrangement links TRBV14 to TRBJ1-2; TRBD1 matches 9 bases. Germline assignment: CDR1 SGHDN and CDR2 FVKESK. The CDR3 has 14 amino acids. V trimming: 3 bases; J trimming: 6 bases; junction bases outside the gene matches: 5.

This clone showed up just a few times. The gene calls are TRBV14 and TRBJ2-1; D ambiguous. V was pared by 0 bases and J by 4 bases, with 7 bases between. The CDR3 totals 14 residues. In germline, CDR1 is SGHDN, CDR2 FVKESK. The CDR3 DNA reads as TGTGCCAGCAGCCAAGAATTGCGGTACAATGAGCAGTTCTTC. Protein product: CASSQELRYNEQFF.

V is TRBV15 and J is TRBJ2-3, with 9 positions matching TRBD2. The ends lost 1 base at V and 3 bases at J; junction bases unmatched: 8. CDR3 length equals 17 residues. Germline CDR1 and CDR2: LNHNV and YYDKDF (reference sequence). The CDR3 coding sequence is TGTGCCACCAGCAGAGTGGGAGGGCTAGCGGGAACAGATACGCAGTATTTT. This translates into CATSRVGGLAGTDTQYF.

The chain is built from TRBV27 and TRBJ1-1; TRBD1 might be the D (6 bases). With 6 bases removed from V and 0 bases from J, the gap between germline ends came to 17 bases. This CDR3 has 16 residues. Germline V CDR1 and CDR2: MNHEY, SMNVEV (reference sequence). This CDR3 is CASSQVGGPMNTEAFF. In DNA, the CDR3 is TGTGCCAGCAGCCAAGTGGGGGGGCCCATGAACACTGAAGCTTTCTTT.

The CDR3 DNA reads TGTGCCAGCAGCCAAGGGGGAGGGTTCGAAAAACTGTTTTTT. Amino acid sequence: CASSQGGGFEKLFF. The chain combines TRBV3-1 (or the pseudogene TRBV3-2) with TRBJ1-4, with D uncertain. The V end was cut by 1 base, the J end by 8 bases, with 11 bases between. Germline assignment: CDR1 LGHDT and CDR2 YNNKEL (reference sequence). There are 14 residues in the CDR3.

J is TRBJ1-2 and V is TRBV5-1; perhaps TRBD1 as D (6 bases). Germline V gene lookup returns CDR1 SGHRS and CDR2 YFSETQ. This CDR3 has 14 residues. V lost 4 bases to trimming and J lost 2 bases, with 12 bases between them. The CDR3 reads CASSPRDRNYGYTF. As DNA, the CDR3 is TGCGCCAGCAGCCCCCGCGACAGGAACTATGGCTACACCTTC. The complete variable domain, with remaining parts taken from reference TRBV5-1 and TRBJ1-2, reads KAGVTQTPRYLIKTRGQQVTLSCSPISGHRSVSWYQQTPGQGLQFLFEYFSETQRNKGNFPGRFSGRQFSNSRSEMNVSTLELGDSALYLCASSPRDRNYGYTFGSGTRLTVV.

The V call is TRBV12-5, the J call TRBJ2-7, with TRBD1 as a possible D gene (7 bases). The CDR3 extends over 16 amino acids. Trimming took 2 bases from V and 3 from J, leaving 17 bases between them. Germline V gene lookup returns CDR1 LGHNT and CDR2 FRNRAP. Written as DNA, the CDR3 is TGTGCTAGTGGTTTGACATTGGCAGGGGGGTACTACGAGCAGTACTTC. Protein: CASGLTLAGGYYEQYF.

This clone was detected only once. CDR3 in amino acids: CASSLFRGGQETQYF. The CDR3 DNA sequence: TGCGCCAGCAGCTTGTTCCGGGGTGGCCAAGAGACCCAGTACTTC. This chain uses TRBV5-1 with TRBJ2-5, with D tentatively TRBD2 (5 bases). CDR1 and CDR2 (germline): SGHRS, YFSETQ. CDR3 length: 15 amino acids. Deletions cut 1 base from V and 1 base from J, with 11 bases between.

The rearrangement joins TRBV27 to TRBJ1-2; no clear D gene. V lost 7 bases to trimming and J lost 10 bases, with 19 bases between them. The CDR3 is 13 amino acids. CDR1 and CDR2 (germline): MNHEY, SMNVEV (reference sequence). CDR3 in amino acids: CASIATLDRVYTF. As DNA, the CDR3 is TGTGCCAGCATCGCGACCCTAGATAGAGTCTACACCTTC.

This clone was counted a single time. The chain is built from TRBV10-1 and TRBJ1-2, with 8 bases fitting TRBD1. This CDR3 region has 15 residues. V shed 7 bases, J shed 4 bases, and the junction held 11 bases outside the gene matches. Germline V gene data show CDR1 as WNHNN and CDR2 as SYGVQD (reference sequence). CDR3 sequence (DNA): TGCGCCAGCATTCTCAGGGGGCGCGGTAGCTATGGCTACACCTTC. Encoded protein: CASILRGRGSYGYTF.

This rearrangement joins TRBV18 to TRBJ2-1; D ambiguous. The germline V gene encodes CDR1 KGHSH and CDR2 LQKENI. This CDR3 is built from 14 residues. With 6 bases removed from V and 4 bases from J, the gap between germline ends came to 13 bases. CDR3 amino acids: CASSIAGRYNEQFF. In DNA form, the CDR3 reads TGTGCCAGCTCCATCGCAGGCCGGTACAATGAGCAGTTCTTC.

This chain connects TRBV5-1 to TRBJ2-5, with D uncertain. CDR3 length: 13 amino acids. Germline V gene sequence: CDR1 SGHRS, CDR2 YFSETQ. With 4 bases removed from V and 5 bases from J, the gap between germline ends came to 12 bases. The CDR3 nucleotides read TGCGCCAGCAGCCCGTCTACGTGGGAGACCCAGTACTTC. This sequence encodes CASSPSTWETQYF.

The chain links TRBV28 to TRBJ1-2; no firm D call. Trimming stripped 8 bases from V and 0 bases from J, with 10 bases between. The CDR3 extends over 13 amino acids. From germline, CDR1 is MDHEN and CDR2 SYDVKM. The CDR3 sequence: CASGGGTNYGYTF. CDR3 coding DNA: TGTGCCAGCGGAGGCGGTACTAACTATGGCTACACCTTC.

This chain connects TRBV5-1 to TRBJ1-2; weak D call: TRBD1 (5 bases). The germline gives CDR1 SGHRS, CDR2 YFSETQ. V lost 4 bases to trimming and J lost 4 bases, with 23 bases between them. This CDR3 comprises 17 residues. CDR3 DNA: TGCGCCAGCAGCCCACGACTGACAGCCATTGGCAGCTATGGCTACACCTTC. This codes for CASSPRLTAIGSYGYTF.

This chain connects TRBV6-5 to TRBJ1-2; D may be TRBD1 (6 bases). The CDR3 extends over 14 amino acids. Deletions cut 4 bases from V and 5 bases from J, with 14 bases between. Germline V gene lookup returns CDR1 MNHEY and CDR2 SVGAGI. CDR3 protein: CASSSTQGRYGYTF. CDR3 sequence (DNA): TGTGCCAGCAGTTCCACACAGGGCCGATATGGCTACACCTTC.

This clone appeared a single time. CDR3 DNA sequence: TGCGCCAGCAGCTTGGGTCTAGCGGGAGTATCCGAGACCCAGTACTTC. Its translation is CASSLGLAGVSETQYF. The chain carries TRBV5-1 and TRBJ2-5, with 10 bases aligning to TRBD2. The germline gives CDR1 SGHRS, CDR2 YFSETQ. J was trimmed by 5 bases and V by 0 bases; bases with no gene match: 7. The CDR3 covers 16 residues.

The CDR3 sequence is CASSPGPLYRETQYF. The CDR3 coding sequence is TGTGCCAGCAGCCCAGGGCCCCTGTATCGGGAGACCCAGTACTTC. This chain connects TRBV28 to TRBJ2-5; weak D call: TRBD1 (5 bases). Trimming left V 6 bases short and J 5 bases short, with 19 bases between. Germline loops: CDR1 MDHEN, CDR2 SYDVKM. This CDR3 spans 15 amino acids.